The 3 T cell receptor beta chains reported below all come from one sample, sequenced in a study of preoperative IRX-2 immunotherapy in early breast cancer. Noted treatment: preoperative locoregional IRX-2 cytokine immunotherapy. Method: immunoSEQ multiplex PCR; TCRdb's copy keeps in-frame clones and lacks some. The repertoire holds about 26,000 clones, with roughly 89% as singletons. Sampling was performed from a patient treated with IRX-2 immunotherapy. The receptors were gathered from a human donor with breast cancer.

This chain joins TRBV9 and TRBJ2-7, with TRBD2 matching 12 bases. The CDR3 contains 14 residues. V lost 5 bases, J lost 5 bases, and 5 bases stayed unmatched. The germline gives CDR1 SGDLS, CDR2 YYNGEE. The CDR3 sequence: CASSGTSGSDEQYF. CDR3 sequence (DNA): TGTGCCAGCAGTGGGACTAGCGGGTCTGACGAGCAGTACTTC.

The chain is built from TRBV7-2 and TRBJ1-2; TRBD1 aligns across 8 bases. V shed 5 bases and J 4 bases; nucleotides not matched to a gene: 3. The length of the CDR3 is 13 residues. From germline, CDR1 is SGHTA and CDR2 FQGNSA. This CDR3 reads CASSPDRVYGYTF. The DNA of the CDR3 is TGTGCCAGCAGCCCGGACAGGGTCTATGGCTACACCTTC.

J is TRBJ1-3 and V is TRBV5-1; tentatively, D is TRBD1 (5 bases). This CDR3 has 15 amino acids. The V end lost 1 base, the J end lost 4 bases, and 12 bases lay between the germline ends. Germline-derived CDR1 and CDR2 are SGHRS and YFSETQ. The DNA for the CDR3 is TGCGCCAGCAGCTTGCCCAGGGATTCAGGAAACACCATATATTTT. It translates to CASSLPRDSGNTIYF.